The 25 T cell receptor beta chains below come from one sample, sequenced in a study of T cells in Graves' hyperthyroidism and ophthalmopathy. Authors of the study amplified TCR beta CDR3 regions from RNA transcripts. A set of HTBI primers served as the primers for a first-round RT-PCR of the TCR CDR3. TCRdb re-derived calls from the multiplex PCR reads in MiXCR, one entry per CDR3 protein. This sample has around 600,000 distinct CDR3 sequences; over 12% occur once, and the top ten carry 7% to 9%. Sample: blood. Receptors originate from a woman aged 18-35 years with Graves' ophthalmopathy.

The V call is TRBV19, the J call TRBJ2-1; TRBD2 might be the D (6 bases). The CDR3 spans 15 residues. Germline V gene sequence: CDR1 LNHDA, CDR2 SQIVND (reference sequence). V lost 9 bases and J lost 1, with 16 bases in between. CDR3: CASSAGIPSYNEQFF. Here the CDR3 DNA reads TGTGCCAGCTCGGCGGGGATACCGTCCTACAATGAGCAGTTCTTC.

This clonotype was counted many times. The rearrangement links TRBV7-2 to TRBJ1-1; no firm D call. The V gene's germline CDR1 is SGHTA and CDR2 FQGNSA. The CDR3 sequence is 12 residues long. Deletions cut 5 bases from V and 8 bases from J, with 12 bases between. This CDR3 reads CASSPPYQEAFF. CDR3 in DNA: TGTGCCAGCAGCCCCCCCTATCAGGAAGCTTTCTTT.

This clonotype was seen repeatedly, ten times or more. The genes are TRBV10-3 and TRBJ1-5, with D tentatively TRBD1 (6 bases). Germline assignment: CDR1 ENHRY and CDR2 SYGVKD. The CDR3 sequence is 13 residues long. With 6 bases removed from V and 4 bases from J, the gap between germline ends came to 10 bases. The CDR3 DNA is TGTGCCATCAGCGCAGGGGCTAATCAGCCCCAGCATTTT. Its protein product is CAISAGANQPQHF.

This chain uses TRBV4-1 with TRBJ2-1; no reliable D call. CDR3 length: 12 amino acids. V lost 0 bases to trimming and J lost 7 bases, with 4 bases between them. Germline-derived CDR1 and CDR2 are MGHRA and YSYEKL. CDR3 nucleotide sequence: TGCGCCAGCAGCCAAGATACGAATGAGCAGTTCTTC. Its translation: CASSQDTNEQFF.

This clonotype was counted a few times. The rearrangement joins TRBV19 to TRBJ1-5, with 9 bases identical to TRBD1. J lost 2 bases, V lost 6 bases, and 5 bases had no gene match. CDR1 is LNHDA, CDR2 SQIVND, per germline (reference sequence). The CDR3 runs 15 residues. The CDR3 bases are TGTGCCAGTAGCAGCCGGGACAGGGGCAATCAGCCCCAGCATTTT. This gives the protein CASSSRDRGNQPQHF. The full variable domain, completed using reference TRBV19 and TRBJ1-5, is DGGITQSPKYLFRKEGQNVTLSCEQNLNHDAMYWYRQDPGQGLRLIYYSQIVNDFQKGDIAEGYSVSREKKESFPLTVTSAQKNPTAFYLCASSSRDRGNQPQHFGDGTRLSIL.

V and J are TRBV27 and TRBJ2-3; TRBD2 agrees at 7 bases. V lost 6 bases to trimming and J lost 3 bases; unmatched junction nucleotides: 6. The CDR3 consists of 14 residues. Germline V lookup: CDR1 MNHEY, CDR2 SMNVEV (reference sequence). The CDR3 bases are TGTGCCAGCAGGCCCGGACTAGGAACAGATACGCAGTATTTT. Translated, it gives CASRPGLGTDTQYF.

The rearrangement links TRBV7-8 to TRBJ1-4; no clear D. The germline gives CDR1 SGHVS, CDR2 FQNEAQ. The CDR3 covers 13 residues. V lost 1 base and J lost 8, with 8 bases in between. The CDR3 region is CASSLEAREKLFF. The CDR3 nucleotides read TGTGCCAGCAGCTTAGAGGCCAGAGAAAAACTGTTTTTT.

In this sample, this clonotype turned up a few times. This chain uses TRBV11-3 with TRBJ2-7, with 8 bases identical to TRBD2. This CDR3 comprises 14 residues. CDR1 and CDR2 from the germline V gene are SGHNT and YENEEA. The trim removed 6 bases at V and 1 base at J, leaving 5 bases unmatched. The CDR3 protein is CASRLLAASYEQYF. The CDR3 bases are TGTGCCAGCAGGTTACTAGCGGCTTCCTACGAGCAGTACTTC.

There are many counts of this clonotype. The V and J genes are TRBV6-1 and TRBJ2-3; 7 bases line up with TRBD1. CDR1 MNHNS and CDR2 SASEGT come from the germline V gene. The ends lost 6 bases at V and 2 bases at J; junction bases unmatched: 11. The CDR3 spans 16 residues. CDR3 region: CASSLLGQDHTDTQYF. DNA for the CDR3: TGTGCCAGCAGCTTGCTAGGACAGGATCACACAGATACGCAGTATTTT.

The rearrangement uses TRBV6-2 or TRBV6-3 and TRBJ2-7; D assignment may be TRBD1 or TRBD2 (5 bases each). Deletions cut 2 bases from V and 3 bases from J, with 23 bases between. Germline CDR1 MNHEY, CDR2 SVGEGT. This CDR3 region has 18 residues. CDR3 loop: CASSYPPGGRVRGYEQYF. The CDR3 DNA is TGTGCCAGCAGTTACCCACCCGGAGGCAGGGTAAGGGGCTACGAGCAGTACTTC.

This clonotype was observed at least ten times. The chain has TRBV25-1 and TRBJ2-2, with TRBD2 as a possible D gene (6 bases). Looked up from germline, CDR1 is MGHDK and CDR2 is SYGVNS. The CDR3 is made up of 18 amino acids. The germline V and J ends were trimmed by 4 bases and 1 base, with 19 bases remaining between them. The CDR3 loop is CASSGIPVGAGNTGELFF. The CDR3 region has the DNA TGTGCCAGCAGTGGGATACCAGTTGGAGCGGGGAACACCGGGGAGCTGTTTTTT.

The sample holds a few counts of this clonotype. This chain links TRBV6-2 or TRBV6-3 with TRBJ2-1; 9 nucleotides match TRBD2. Germline CDR1 MNHEY, CDR2 SVGEGT. The ends lost 4 bases at V and 7 bases at J; junction bases unmatched: 17. CDR3 length: 18 residues. This chain's CDR3 is CASSSAPQLAGEYNEQFF. Written as DNA, the CDR3 is TGTGCCAGCAGTTCCGCCCCCCAGTTAGCGGGAGAGTATAATGAGCAGTTCTTC.

This clonotype was recorded many times. This chain joins TRBV6-1 and TRBJ1-4; no reliable D call. Germline V CDR1 and CDR2: MNHNS, SASEGT. The length of the CDR3 is 15 residues. Deletions cut 4 bases from V and 8 bases from J, with 17 bases between. In nucleotides, the CDR3 is TGTGCCAGCAGTGCAACGGGATCTCAGGCGGAAAAACTGTTTTTT. It specifies CASSATGSQAEKLFF.

This clonotype was observed at least ten times. The J gene is TRBJ2-1, the V gene TRBV20-1; the D call may be TRBD1 or TRBD2 (5 bases each). This CDR3 has 17 amino acids. The V gene lost 5 bases and the J gene lost 0 bases, with 20 bases spanning the gap. Germline loops: CDR1 DFQATT, CDR2 SNEGSKA (reference sequence). The CDR3 loop reads CSAPPTPGTSSYNEQFF. The CDR3 nucleotides are TGCAGTGCTCCCCCTACCCCCGGGACGAGCTCCTACAATGAGCAGTTCTTC.

This clonotype was seen ten or more times. The chain links TRBV28 to TRBJ2-1, with a possible D match to TRBD1 (7 bases). Germline CDR1 MDHEN, CDR2 SYDVKM. The germline V and J ends were trimmed by 6 bases and 0 bases, with 18 bases remaining between them. The CDR3 contains 17 residues. The CDR3 reads CASSPYNQGGSYNEQFF. CDR3 bases: TGTGCCAGCAGCCCATACAATCAGGGGGGCTCCTACAATGAGCAGTTCTTC.

This clonotype has ten or more counts. In DNA, the CDR3 is TGTGCCAGCAGCCAAGGCCCCACAGGACCTGGCTACACCTTC. It codes for CASSQGPTGPGYTF. The V and J genes are TRBV3-1 and TRBJ1-2, with D possibly being TRBD1 (5 bases). Germline CDR1 LGHDT, CDR2 YNNKEL (reference sequence). V lost 1 base and J lost 7, with 13 bases in between. The CDR3 is made up of 14 amino acids.

V and J are TRBV19 and TRBJ1-1; a possible D gene is TRBD1 (5 bases). The CDR3 extends over 14 amino acids. Between the trimmed V and J ends, which lost 10 bases and 0 bases, there was a span of 15 bases. Germline lookup yields CDR1 LNHDA and CDR2 SQIVND (reference sequence). DNA for the CDR3: TGTGCCACCCAATTCAGGGCCATGAACACTGAAGCTTTCTTT. It yields the protein CATQFRAMNTEAFF.

This clonotype was detected a few times. V gene TRBV2 combines with J gene TRBJ2-1; 8 bases are shared with TRBD2. The germline V gene has CDR1 SNHLY and CDR2 FYNNEI. After removal of 9 bases from V and 12 bases from J, the junction contained 16 bases not matched to a gene. This CDR3 comprises 14 residues. In nucleotides, the CDR3 is TGTGCCAGGACCGGGACTAGAGGTAGAATTGGGCAGTTCTTC. Translating it yields CARTGTRGRIGQFF.

The gene calls are TRBV14 and TRBJ2-1, with D maybe TRBD2 (6 bases). Germline lookup yields CDR1 SGHDN and CDR2 FVKESK. The V and J ends lost 0 bases and 6 bases respectively, with 18 bases between them. This CDR3 comprises 17 residues. The CDR3 protein is CASSQDWRDSIFNEQFF. The CDR3 bases are TGTGCCAGCAGCCAAGATTGGAGGGATAGCATCTTCAATGAGCAGTTCTTC.

This clonotype has a handful of counts. The J gene is TRBJ1-5, the V gene TRBV28; 8 nucleotides agree with TRBD1. Germline V gives CDR1 MDHEN, CDR2 SYDVKM. This CDR3 comprises 13 residues. J was trimmed by 6 bases and V by 6 bases; bases with no gene match: 4. The CDR3 sequence: CASSRGPGQPQHF. Written as DNA, the CDR3 is TGTGCCAGCAGCAGGGGGCCGGGTCAGCCCCAGCATTTT.

This clonotype was found a few times. This sequence joins TRBV5-1 and TRBJ2-7, with D uncertain. The CDR3 contains 13 residues. From germline, CDR1 is SGHRS and CDR2 YFSETQ. Trimming shortened V by 2 bases and J by 1 base, and 7 bases separated the two germline ends. The CDR3 sequence: CASSFSKSYEQYF. The CDR3 DNA reads as TGCGCCAGCAGCTTTTCCAAGTCCTACGAGCAGTACTTC.

V gene TRBV7-6 combines with J gene TRBJ2-2, with TRBD1 as a possible D gene (6 bases). V was pared by 3 bases and J by 4 bases, with 24 bases between. The germline gives CDR1 SGHVS, CDR2 FNYEAQ. The CDR3 has 19 residues. CDR3 nucleotides: TGTGCCAGCAGCTTCACAGGGACCGGCGAGGGAGCATTCACCGGGGAGCTGTTTTTT. Encoded protein: CASSFTGTGEGAFTGELFF.

This clonotype has only a few counts. V usage is TRBV20-1 and J usage is TRBJ1-5, with D perhaps matching TRBD1 (6 bases). CDR1 is DFQATT and CDR2 is SNEGSKA in the germline V gene (reference sequence). The CDR3 covers 16 residues. The V end was cut by 0 bases, the J end by 0 bases, with 12 bases between. The CDR3: CSARDQGKHSNQPQHF. The DNA for the CDR3 is TGCAGTGCTAGAGATCAGGGGAAACATAGCAATCAGCCCCAGCATTTT.

This clonotype was detected many times. V usage is TRBV11-2 and J usage is TRBJ2-1, with 11 bases aligning to TRBD2. V shed 6 bases and J 0 bases; nucleotides not matched to a gene: 7. CDR3 length equals 17 residues. Germline CDR1 is SGHAT and CDR2 is FQNNGV. The CDR3 nucleotides read TGTGCCAGCAGTCGGACTAGCGGGTCGAGCTCCTACAATGAGCAGTTCTTC. As protein: CASSRTSGSSSYNEQFF.

The sample holds many counts of this clonotype. The chain combines TRBV27 with TRBJ2-5; 8 nucleotides agree with TRBD2. V dropped 3 bases and J dropped 2; count of bases not matched to a gene: 5. Germline-derived CDR1 and CDR2 are MNHEY and SMNVEV (reference sequence). The CDR3 is 15 amino acids. The CDR3 bases are TGTGCCAGCAGTTTCTCAGCGGGGGTTCAAGAGACCCAGTACTTC. It is translated as CASSFSAGVQETQYF.